The sequence of this T cell receptor (beta chain) was determined in a study of CD8 T cells in Susac syndrome. The J segment lost 1 base and the V segment lost 4 bases, leaving 6 bases of the junction unmatched. This CDR3 spans 16 amino acids. The V gene's germline CDR1 is MDHEN and CDR2 SYDVKM. Random hexamers were used to reverse transcribe roughly 0.45 to 1 ug of RNA. TCRdb re-called the immunoSEQ multiplex PCR reads through MiXCR, storing one row per CDR3 protein. The repertoire holds about 130,000 distinct CDR3 sequences, with over 90% as singletons. This clonotype was counted once. Sequencing was performed on CD8+ T cells from PBMCs. The source of this sequence is a human donor with Susac syndrome. The chain couples TRBV28 to TRBJ2-1, with 8 bases that match TRBD1. The CDR3: CASSYSGGWSYNEQFF. CDR3 DNA sequence: TGTGCCAGCAGTTACTCAGGGGGCTGGTCCTACAATGAGCAGTTCTTC.